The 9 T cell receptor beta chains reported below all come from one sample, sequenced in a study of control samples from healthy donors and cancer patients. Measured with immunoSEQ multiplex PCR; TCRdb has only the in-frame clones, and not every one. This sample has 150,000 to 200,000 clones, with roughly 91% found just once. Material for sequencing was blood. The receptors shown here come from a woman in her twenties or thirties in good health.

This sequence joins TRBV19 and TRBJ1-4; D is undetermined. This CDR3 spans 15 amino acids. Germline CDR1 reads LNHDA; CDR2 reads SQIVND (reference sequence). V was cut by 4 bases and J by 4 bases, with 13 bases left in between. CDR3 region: CASSTYSEINEKLFF. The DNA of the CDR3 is TGTGCCAGTAGTACCTACAGTGAAATTAATGAAAAACTGTTTTTT.

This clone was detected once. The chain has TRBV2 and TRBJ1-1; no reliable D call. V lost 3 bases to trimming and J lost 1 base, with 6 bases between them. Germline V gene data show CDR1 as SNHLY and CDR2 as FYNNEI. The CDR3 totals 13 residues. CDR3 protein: CASSEARNTEAFF. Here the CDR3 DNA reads TGTGCCAGCAGTGAGGCACGGAACACTGAAGCTTTCTTT.

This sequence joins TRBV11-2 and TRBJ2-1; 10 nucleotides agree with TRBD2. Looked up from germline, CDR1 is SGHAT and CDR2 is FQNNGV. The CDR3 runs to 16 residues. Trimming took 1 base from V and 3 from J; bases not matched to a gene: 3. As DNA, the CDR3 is TGTGCCAGCAGCTTAGTGTCTAGCGGGAGCTACAATGAGCAGTTCTTC. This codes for CASSLVSSGSYNEQFF.

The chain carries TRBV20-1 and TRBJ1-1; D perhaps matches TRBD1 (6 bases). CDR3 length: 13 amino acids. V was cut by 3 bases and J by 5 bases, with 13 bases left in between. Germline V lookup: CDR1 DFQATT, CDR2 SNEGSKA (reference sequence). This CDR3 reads CSASIQGQTEAFF. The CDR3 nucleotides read TGCAGTGCTAGTATACAGGGTCAGACTGAAGCTTTCTTT.

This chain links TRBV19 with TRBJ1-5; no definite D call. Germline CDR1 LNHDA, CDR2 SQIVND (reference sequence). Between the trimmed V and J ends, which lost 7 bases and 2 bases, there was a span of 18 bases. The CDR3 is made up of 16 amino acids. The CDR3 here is CASKSQSFYGNQPQHF. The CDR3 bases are TGTGCCAGTAAATCGCAGTCGTTCTATGGCAATCAGCCCCAGCATTTT.

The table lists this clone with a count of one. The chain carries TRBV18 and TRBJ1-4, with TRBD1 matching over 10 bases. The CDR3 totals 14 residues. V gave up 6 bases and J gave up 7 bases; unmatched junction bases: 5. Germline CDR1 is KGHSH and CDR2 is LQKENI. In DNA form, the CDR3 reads TGTGCCAGCTCGCCGGGACAGGGGACTGAAAAACTGTTTTTT. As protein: CASSPGQGTEKLFF. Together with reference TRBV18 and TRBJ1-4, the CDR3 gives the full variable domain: NAGVMQNPRHLVRRRGQEARLRCSPMKGHSHVYWYRQLPEEGLKFMVYLQKENIIDESGMPKERFSAEFPKEGPSILRIQQVVRGDSAAYFCASSPGQGTEKLFFGSGTQLSVL.

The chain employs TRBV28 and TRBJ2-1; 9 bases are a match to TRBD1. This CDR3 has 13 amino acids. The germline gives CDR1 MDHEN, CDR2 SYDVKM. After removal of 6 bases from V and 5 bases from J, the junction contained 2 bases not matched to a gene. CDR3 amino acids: CASRGQGNNEQFF. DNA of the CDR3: TGTGCCAGCAGAGGACAGGGGAACAATGAGCAGTTCTTC.

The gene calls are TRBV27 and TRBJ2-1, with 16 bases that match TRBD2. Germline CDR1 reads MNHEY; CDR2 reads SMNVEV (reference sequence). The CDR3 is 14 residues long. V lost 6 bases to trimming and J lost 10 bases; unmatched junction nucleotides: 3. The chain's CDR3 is CASSSGLAGGEQFF. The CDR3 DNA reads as TGTGCCAGCAGCTCGGGACTAGCGGGAGGGGAGCAGTTCTTC.

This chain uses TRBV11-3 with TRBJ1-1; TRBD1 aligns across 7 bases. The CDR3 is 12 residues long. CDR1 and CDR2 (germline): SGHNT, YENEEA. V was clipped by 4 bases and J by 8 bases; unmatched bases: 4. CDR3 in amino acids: CASSSQGREAFF. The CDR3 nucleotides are TGTGCCAGCAGCTCACAGGGGAGGGAAGCTTTCTTT. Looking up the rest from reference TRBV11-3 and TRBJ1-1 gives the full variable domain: EAGVVQSPRYKIIEKKQPVAFWCNPISGHNTLYWYLQNLGQGPELLIRYENEEAVDDSQLPKDRFSAERLKGVDSTLKIQPAELGDSAVYLCASSSQGREAFFGQGTRLTVV.